This T cell receptor (beta chain) was identified during a study of blood T cell repertoires in COVID-19. Overall study context: Both acute and convalescent COVID-19 samples were obtained from the United States, Italy and Spain.

This clone came up a few times. The same CDR3 can be traced to other DNA sequences in this sample. TCRdb's table, derived via immunoSEQ multiplex PCR, lists solely in-frame clones and lacks some. The repertoire holds 63,000 or so clones, with roughly 91% as singletons. CDR1 is MNHEY, CDR2 SVGAGI, per germline. This CDR3 spans 15 amino acids. V lost 6 bases and J lost 2; bases outside the gene matches: 8. This chain uses TRBV6-5 with TRBJ2-3; the match to TRBD1 covers 7 bases. Sequences were obtained from peripheral blood. The TCR originated in a human donor in a cohort sampled during active COVID-19. Here the CDR3 DNA reads TGTGCCAGCAGCTCAGGGGGAGCGAACACAGATACGCAGTATTTT. It is translated as CASSSGGANTDTQYF.